Listed here is a single T cell receptor beta chain. Its matching antigen is unknown. The data stem from a study of CD8+CD57+ T cells in acquired aplastic anemia. Study details: Each DNA sample taken from sorted CD4+ and CD8+ cells came to 3 to 4 ug on average. General study findings and limits: Patients shared 25 to 35 CD8+ CDR3 sequences with controls.

The CDR3 sequence is 15 residues long. The V end was cut by 2 bases, the J end by 4 bases, with 12 bases between. From germline, CDR1 is MGHDK and CDR2 SYGVNS. It was patients with CD8+CD57+ cell expansion by flow cytometry who were chosen for sequencing. None of the patients had been given any therapy when their blood was sampled. Genomic DNA was employed as the template in profiling TCR beta VDJ and CDR3. TCRdb re-analysed the reads in MiXCR, keeping a single row per CDR3 protein. Among about 240,000 distinct CDR3 sequences listed, approximately 50% were seen once. This sequence originates from a human donor with aplastic anemia. Sequencing was carried out using sorted CD4+, CD8+, or CD8+CD57+ T cells (not recorded which) from PBMCs. This rearrangement joins TRBV25-1 to TRBJ1-3; the D gene is possibly TRBD1 (5 bases). CDR3 DNA sequence: TGTGCCAGCAGTGAAGCGTGGGGGGACGGAAACACCATATATTTT. Translation gives CASSEAWGDGNTIYF.